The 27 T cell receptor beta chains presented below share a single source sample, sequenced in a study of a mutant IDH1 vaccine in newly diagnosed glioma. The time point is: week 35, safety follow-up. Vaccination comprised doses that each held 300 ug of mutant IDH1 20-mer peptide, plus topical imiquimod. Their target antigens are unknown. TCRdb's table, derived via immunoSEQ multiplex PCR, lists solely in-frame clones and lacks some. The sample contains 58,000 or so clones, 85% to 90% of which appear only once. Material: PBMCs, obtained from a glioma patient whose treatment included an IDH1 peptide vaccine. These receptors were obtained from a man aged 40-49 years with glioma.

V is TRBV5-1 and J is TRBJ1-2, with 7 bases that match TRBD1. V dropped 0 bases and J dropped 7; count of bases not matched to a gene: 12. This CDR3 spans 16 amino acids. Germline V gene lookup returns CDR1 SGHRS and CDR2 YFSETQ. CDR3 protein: CASSLVPGTVTTGYTF. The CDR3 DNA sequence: TGCGCCAGCAGCTTGGTCCCTGGGACAGTCACAACTGGCTACACCTTC.

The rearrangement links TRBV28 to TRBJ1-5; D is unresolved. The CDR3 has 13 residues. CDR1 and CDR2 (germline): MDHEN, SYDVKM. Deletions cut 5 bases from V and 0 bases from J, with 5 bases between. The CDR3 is CASSEFSNQPQHF. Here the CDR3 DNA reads TGTGCCAGCAGTGAGTTTAGCAATCAGCCCCAGCATTTT. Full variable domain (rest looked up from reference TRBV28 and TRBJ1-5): DVKVTQSSRYLVKRTGEKVFLECVQDMDHENMFWYRQDPGLGLRLIYFSYDVKMKEKGDIPEGYSVSREKKERFSLILESASTNQTSMYLCASSEFSNQPQHFGDGTRLSIL.

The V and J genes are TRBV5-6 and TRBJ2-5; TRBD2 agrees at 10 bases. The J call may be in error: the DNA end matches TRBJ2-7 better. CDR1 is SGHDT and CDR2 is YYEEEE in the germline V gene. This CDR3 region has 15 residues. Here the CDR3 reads CASSSWTSGNYEQYF. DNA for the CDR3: TGTGCCAGCAGCTCCTGGACTAGCGGAAACTACGAGCAGTACTTC.

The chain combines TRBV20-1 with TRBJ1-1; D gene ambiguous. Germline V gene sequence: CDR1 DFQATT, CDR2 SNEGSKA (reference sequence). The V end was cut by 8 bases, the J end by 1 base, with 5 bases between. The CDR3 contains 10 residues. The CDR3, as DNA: TGCAGTCAGTCGAACACTGAAGCTTTCTTT. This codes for CSQSNTEAFF.

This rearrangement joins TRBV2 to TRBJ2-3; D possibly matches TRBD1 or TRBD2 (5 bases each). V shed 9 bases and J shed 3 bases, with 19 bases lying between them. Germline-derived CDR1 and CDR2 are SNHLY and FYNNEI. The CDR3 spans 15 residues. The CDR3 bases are TGTGCCAGTGGACTTACCGGGACGGAAACAGATACGCAGTATTTT. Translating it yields CASGLTGTETDTQYF.

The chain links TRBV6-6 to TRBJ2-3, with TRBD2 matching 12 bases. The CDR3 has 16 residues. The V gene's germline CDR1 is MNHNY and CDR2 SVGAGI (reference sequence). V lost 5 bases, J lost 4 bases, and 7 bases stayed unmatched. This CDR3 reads CASSLLAGGGSDTQYF. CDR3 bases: TGTGCCAGCAGTCTCCTAGCGGGAGGGGGGTCAGATACGCAGTATTTT.

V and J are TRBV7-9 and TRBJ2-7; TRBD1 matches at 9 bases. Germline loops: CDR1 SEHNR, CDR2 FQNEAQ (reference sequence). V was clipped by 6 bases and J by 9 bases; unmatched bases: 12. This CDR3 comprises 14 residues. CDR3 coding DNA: TGTGCCAGCAGGCCCGGGACAGGGCCTTTAGGGCAGTACTTC. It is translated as CASRPGTGPLGQYF.

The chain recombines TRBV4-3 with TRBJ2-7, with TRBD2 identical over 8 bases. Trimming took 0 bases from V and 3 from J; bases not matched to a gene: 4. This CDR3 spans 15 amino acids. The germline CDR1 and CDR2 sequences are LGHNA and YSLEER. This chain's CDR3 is CASSQDLRGGYEQYF. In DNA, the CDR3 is TGCGCCAGCAGCCAAGATCTTCGGGGGGGCTACGAGCAGTACTTC.

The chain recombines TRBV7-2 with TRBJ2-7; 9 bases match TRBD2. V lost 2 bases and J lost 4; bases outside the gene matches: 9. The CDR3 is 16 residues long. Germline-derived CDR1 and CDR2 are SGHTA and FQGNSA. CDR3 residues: CASSLLISGRKYEQYF. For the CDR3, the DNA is TGTGCCAGCAGCTTACTAATTAGCGGGAGAAAATACGAGCAGTACTTC.

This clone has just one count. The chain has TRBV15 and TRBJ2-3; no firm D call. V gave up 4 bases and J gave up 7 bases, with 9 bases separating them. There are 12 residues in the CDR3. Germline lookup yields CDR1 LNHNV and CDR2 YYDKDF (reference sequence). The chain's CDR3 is CATSTIGNTQYF. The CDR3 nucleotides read TGTGCCACCAGCACCATAGGGAATACGCAGTATTTT.

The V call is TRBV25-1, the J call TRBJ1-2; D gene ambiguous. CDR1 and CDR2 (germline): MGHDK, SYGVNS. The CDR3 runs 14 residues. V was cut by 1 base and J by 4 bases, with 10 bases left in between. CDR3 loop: CASSEWKGLYGYTF. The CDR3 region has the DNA TGTGCCAGCAGTGAATGGAAGGGCCTCTATGGCTACACCTTC.

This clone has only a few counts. CDR3 coding DNA: TGTGCCAGCAGCCCTCGGGGGGGGTCCTACAATGAGCAGTTCTTC. Translated, it gives CASSPRGGSYNEQFF. V and J are TRBV7-2 and TRBJ2-1; 8 nucleotides align to TRBD2. V shed 5 bases, J shed 1 base, and the junction held 4 bases outside the gene matches. The CDR3 totals 15 residues. Germline CDR1 is SGHTA and CDR2 is FQGNSA.

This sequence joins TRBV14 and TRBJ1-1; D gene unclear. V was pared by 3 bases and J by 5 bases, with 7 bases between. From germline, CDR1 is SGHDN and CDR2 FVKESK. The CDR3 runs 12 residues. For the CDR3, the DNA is TGTGCCAGCAGCCAGTCGGGTACTGAAGCTTTCTTT. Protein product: CASSQSGTEAFF.

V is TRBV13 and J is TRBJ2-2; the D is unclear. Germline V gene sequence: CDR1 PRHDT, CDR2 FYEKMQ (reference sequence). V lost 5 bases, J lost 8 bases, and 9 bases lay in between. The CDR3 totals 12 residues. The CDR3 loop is CASSLLRGELFF. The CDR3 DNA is TGTGCCAGCAGCCTCTTGAGGGGGGAGCTGTTTTTT.

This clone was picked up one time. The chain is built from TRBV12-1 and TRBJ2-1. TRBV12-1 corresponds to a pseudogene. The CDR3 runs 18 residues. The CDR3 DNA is TGTGCCAGCAGCTTTGACCGGGACGGGTCTAGAATCTACAATGAGCAGTTCTTC. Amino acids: CASSFDRDGSRIYNEQFF.

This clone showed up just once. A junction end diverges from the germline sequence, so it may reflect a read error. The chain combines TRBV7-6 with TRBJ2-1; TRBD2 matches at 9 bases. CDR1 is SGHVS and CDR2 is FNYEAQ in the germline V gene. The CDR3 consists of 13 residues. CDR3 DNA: TGTGCCAGCAGCTATGTAGCGGGAGTAAAGGTGATCTTC. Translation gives CASSYVAGVKVIF.

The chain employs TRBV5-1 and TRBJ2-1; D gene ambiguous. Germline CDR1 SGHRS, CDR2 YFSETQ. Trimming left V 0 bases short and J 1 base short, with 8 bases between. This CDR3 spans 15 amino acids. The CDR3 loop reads CASSLGLESYNEQFF. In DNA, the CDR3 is TGCGCCAGCAGCTTGGGGCTGGAATCCTACAATGAGCAGTTCTTC.

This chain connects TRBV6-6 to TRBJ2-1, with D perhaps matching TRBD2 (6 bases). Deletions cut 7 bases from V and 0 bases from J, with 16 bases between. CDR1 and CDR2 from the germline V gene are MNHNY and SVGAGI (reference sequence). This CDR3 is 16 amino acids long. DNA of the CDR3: TGTGCCAGCACAAATAGGCGGGGAAGCTCCTACAATGAGCAGTTCTTC. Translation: CASTNRRGSSYNEQFF.

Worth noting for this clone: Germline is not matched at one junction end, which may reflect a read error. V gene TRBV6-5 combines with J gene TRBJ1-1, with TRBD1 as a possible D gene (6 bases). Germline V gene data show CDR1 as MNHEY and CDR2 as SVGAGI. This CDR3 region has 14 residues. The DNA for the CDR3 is TGTGCCAGCATTTACACCGGACAGCACACTGAAGCTTTCTTT. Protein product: CASIYTGQHTEAFF.

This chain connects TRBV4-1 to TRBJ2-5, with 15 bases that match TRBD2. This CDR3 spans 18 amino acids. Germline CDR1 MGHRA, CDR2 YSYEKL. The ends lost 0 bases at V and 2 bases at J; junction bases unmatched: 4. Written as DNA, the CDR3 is TGCGCCAGCAGCCAAGATCTCGGACTAGCGGGAGGGCAAGAGACCCAGTACTTC. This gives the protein CASSQDLGLAGGQETQYF.

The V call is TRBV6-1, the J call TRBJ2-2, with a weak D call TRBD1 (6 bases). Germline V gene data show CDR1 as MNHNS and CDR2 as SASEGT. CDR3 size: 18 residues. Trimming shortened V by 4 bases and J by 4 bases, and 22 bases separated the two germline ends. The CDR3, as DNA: TGTGCCAGCAGTGCCCCGGTGGGGGCCTGGGGTGGCACCGGGGAGCTGTTTTTT. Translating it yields CASSAPVGAWGGTGELFF.

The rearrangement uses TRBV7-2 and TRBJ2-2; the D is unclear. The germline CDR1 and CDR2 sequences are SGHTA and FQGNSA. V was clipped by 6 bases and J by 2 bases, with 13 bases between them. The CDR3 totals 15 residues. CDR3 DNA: TGTGCCAGCAGTTCTGACGGCTCTAACACCGGGGAGCTGTTTTTT. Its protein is CASSSDGSNTGELFF.

The CDR3 sequence: CASRTTVTSYEQYF. In DNA form, the CDR3 reads TGCGCCAGCAGGACGACAGTGACCTCCTACGAGCAGTACTTC. The rearrangement joins TRBV5-1 to TRBJ2-7, with D possibly TRBD1 on 5 matching bases. CDR1 SGHRS and CDR2 YFSETQ come from the germline V gene. V lost 5 bases, J lost 0 bases, and 12 bases lay in between. The length of the CDR3 is 14 residues.

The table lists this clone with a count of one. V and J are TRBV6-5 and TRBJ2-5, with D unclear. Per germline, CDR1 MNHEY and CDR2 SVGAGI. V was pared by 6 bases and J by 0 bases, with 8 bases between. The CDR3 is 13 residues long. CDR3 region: CASSIDYQETQYF. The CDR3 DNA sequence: TGTGCCAGCAGCATCGACTACCAAGAGACCCAGTACTTC.

The CDR3 DNA is TGTGCCAGCTCATCGACCTGGGGGAACACTGAAGCTTTCTTT. Amino acids: CASSSTWGNTEAFF. This rearrangement joins TRBV18 to TRBJ1-1, with unresolved D. With 5 bases removed from V and 1 base from J, the gap between germline ends came to 11 bases. This CDR3 is 14 amino acids long. Per the germline V gene, CDR1 is KGHSH and CDR2 is LQKENI.

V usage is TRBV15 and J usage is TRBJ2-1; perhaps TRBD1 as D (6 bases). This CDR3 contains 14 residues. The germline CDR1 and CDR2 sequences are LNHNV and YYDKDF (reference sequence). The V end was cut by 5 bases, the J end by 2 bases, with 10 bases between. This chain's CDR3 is CATSLQGTYNEQFF. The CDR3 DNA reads TGTGCCACCAGCTTACAGGGAACCTACAATGAGCAGTTCTTC.

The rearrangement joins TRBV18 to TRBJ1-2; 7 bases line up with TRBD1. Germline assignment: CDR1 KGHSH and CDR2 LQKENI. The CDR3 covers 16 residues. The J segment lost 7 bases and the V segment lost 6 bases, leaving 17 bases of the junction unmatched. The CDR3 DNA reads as TGTGCCAGCTCCCCGGTAAACGGAGGGGGCAGCGGTGGCTACACCTTC. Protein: CASSPVNGGGSGGYTF.